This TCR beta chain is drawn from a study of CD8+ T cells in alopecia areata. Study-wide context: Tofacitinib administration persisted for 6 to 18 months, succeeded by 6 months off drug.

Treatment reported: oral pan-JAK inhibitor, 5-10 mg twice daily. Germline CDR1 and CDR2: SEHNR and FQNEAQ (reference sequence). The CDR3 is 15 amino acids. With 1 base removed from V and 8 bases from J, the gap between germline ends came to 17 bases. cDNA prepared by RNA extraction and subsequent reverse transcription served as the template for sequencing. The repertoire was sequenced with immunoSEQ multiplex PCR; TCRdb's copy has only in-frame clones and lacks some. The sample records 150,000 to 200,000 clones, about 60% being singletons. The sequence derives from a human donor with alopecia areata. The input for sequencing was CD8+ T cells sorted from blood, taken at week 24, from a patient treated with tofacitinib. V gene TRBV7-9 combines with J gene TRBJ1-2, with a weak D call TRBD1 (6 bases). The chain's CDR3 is CASSLDGSAGVGYTF. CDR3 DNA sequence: TGTGCCAGCAGCTTAGACGGGTCGGCAGGGGTCGGCTACACCTTC.